The next 12 T cell receptor beta chains were all read from a single sample in a study of blood T cell repertoires in COVID-19. Profiling relied on immunoSEQ multiplex PCR, and the TCRdb table lists in-frame clones only, not all of them. The repertoire holds over 50,000 clones, 82% seen once, with around 14% in the top ten. The sample consisted of peripheral blood. These receptors were obtained from a human donor in a cohort sampled during active COVID-19.

The chain joins TRBV2 to TRBJ1-5; a possible D gene is TRBD1 (5 bases). V dropped 3 bases and J dropped 7 bases, with 16 bases sitting between them. The V gene's germline CDR1 is SNHLY and CDR2 FYNNEI. The CDR3 consists of 15 residues. The CDR3 coding sequence is TGTGCCAGCAGTGAGTGGCAGGGAATGGGACAGCCCCAGCATTTT. Translation: CASSEWQGMGQPQHF.

This clone was detected ten times or more. V and J are TRBV19 and TRBJ2-2, with 7 bases matching TRBD2. Trimming removed 3 bases from V and 7 bases from J; junction bases left unmatched: 5. Germline-derived CDR1 and CDR2 are LNHDA and SQIVND (reference sequence). There are 14 residues in the CDR3. CDR3 protein: CASSIFSGGGELFF. In DNA form, the CDR3 reads TGTGCCAGTAGTATTTTTTCGGGAGGCGGGGAGCTGTTTTTT.

The chain combines TRBV28 with TRBJ1-5, with a tentative D call TRBD1 (5 bases). The germline V gene has CDR1 MDHEN and CDR2 SYDVKM. The CDR3 totals 16 residues. V was trimmed by 2 bases and J by 1 base, leaving 12 bases between them. CDR3 nucleotides: TGTGCCAGCAGTTTAGGCAGGGAAGGGAGCAATCAGCCCCAGCATTTT. Protein: CASSLGREGSNQPQHF.

This clone was detected once. J is TRBJ2-2 and V is TRBV28; a weak D match, TRBD1 (7 bases). The CDR3 is 14 residues long. V dropped 10 bases and J dropped 5 bases, with 17 bases sitting between them. CDR1 and CDR2 (germline): MDHEN, SYDVKM. The CDR3 region has the DNA TGTGCCACTCAGGGGGGAGTGCGGACCGGGGAGCTGTTTTTT. Translated: CATQGGVRTGELFF.

This sequence joins TRBV7-9 and TRBJ1-1, with D perhaps matching TRBD1 (5 bases). CDR3 length: 15 amino acids. V lost 1 base to trimming and J lost 4 bases, with 13 bases between them. CDR1 and CDR2 from the germline V gene are SEHNR and FQNEAQ (reference sequence). The CDR3, as DNA: TGTGCCAGCAGCTTAGAGGCAGGGTCGTTCACTGAAGCTTTCTTT. It codes for CASSLEAGSFTEAFF.

The gene calls are TRBV19 and TRBJ2-7; TRBD1 matches at 8 bases. The V segment lost 6 bases and the J segment 6 bases; nucleotides outside the gene matches: 16. CDR3 size: 16 residues. From germline, CDR1 is LNHDA and CDR2 SQIVND (reference sequence). CDR3 protein: CASRGKGRTGSGEQYF. In DNA form, the CDR3 reads TGTGCCAGTAGGGGGAAGGGGAGGACAGGGAGCGGCGAGCAGTACTTC.

V is TRBV5-1 and J is TRBJ2-7; D call uncertain. The CDR3 sequence is 13 residues long. V lost 5 bases, J lost 1 base, and 10 bases lay in between. The germline V gene encodes CDR1 SGHRS and CDR2 YFSETQ. The CDR3 region is CASRSLSSYEQYF. The CDR3 coding sequence is TGCGCCAGCAGAAGTTTGAGTTCCTACGAGCAGTACTTC.

The J gene is TRBJ2-3, the V gene TRBV19, with TRBD2 matching over 10 bases. CDR3 length equals 15 residues. Germline trimming cut 3 bases from V and 3 bases from J; bases unmatched to any gene: 3. CDR1 is LNHDA, CDR2 SQIVND, per germline (reference sequence). The CDR3 region is CASSISTSGTDTQYF. DNA for the CDR3: TGTGCCAGTAGTATCTCGACTAGCGGGACAGATACGCAGTATTTT.

The chain links TRBV10-3 to TRBJ1-6; unclear D gene. The CDR3 has 12 residues. V shed 10 bases and J shed 10 bases, with 14 bases lying between them. The germline V gene has CDR1 ENHRY and CDR2 SYGVKD. CDR3 DNA sequence: TGTGCCACTGCGGCGGAGGAGTCACCCCTCCACTTT. This sequence encodes CATAAEESPLHF.

The chain joins TRBV19 to TRBJ2-1; TRBD1 is a possible D gene (6 bases). Germline values: CDR1 LNHDA, CDR2 SQIVND (reference sequence). V lost 5 bases and J 10 bases, leaving 9 bases between the germline ends. The CDR3 totals 11 residues. The CDR3 sequence: CASSGDIEQFF. CDR3 DNA: TGTGCCAGTAGTGGGGACATCGAGCAGTTCTTC.

The chain carries TRBV28 and TRBJ2-4; no firm D call. CDR3 length: 13 residues. The V end lost 6 bases, the J end lost 0 bases, and 6 bases lay between the germline ends. CDR1 and CDR2 (germline): MDHEN, SYDVKM. The chain's CDR3 is CASRQVAKNIQYF. For the CDR3, the DNA is TGTGCCAGCAGGCAGGTAGCCAAAAACATTCAGTACTTC.

Of note for this clone: The sample holds other DNA sequences that translate to the same CDR3. V is TRBV27 and J is TRBJ2-3; 8 bases agree with TRBD2. CDR3 length: 14 residues. J lost 6 bases, V lost 5 bases, and 7 bases had no gene match. CDR1 and CDR2 from the germline V gene are MNHEY and SMNVEV (reference sequence). Written as DNA, the CDR3 is TGTGCCAGCAGTCTTGGACTAGCAGGGGATACGCAGTATTTT. It specifies CASSLGLAGDTQYF.